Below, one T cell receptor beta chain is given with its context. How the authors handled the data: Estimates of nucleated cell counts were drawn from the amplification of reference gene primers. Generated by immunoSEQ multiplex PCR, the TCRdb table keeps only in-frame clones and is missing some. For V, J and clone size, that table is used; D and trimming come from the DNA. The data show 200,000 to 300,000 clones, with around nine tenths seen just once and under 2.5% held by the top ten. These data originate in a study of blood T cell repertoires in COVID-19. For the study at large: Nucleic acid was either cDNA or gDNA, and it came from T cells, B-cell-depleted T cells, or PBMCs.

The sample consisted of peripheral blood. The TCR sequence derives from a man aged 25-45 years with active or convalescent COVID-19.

DNA for the CDR3: TGTGCCAGTAGTGCGGCGAACAGGGGTTGGGGGGCCAACGTCCTGACTTTC. Translated, it gives CASSAANRGWGANVLTF. The J gene is TRBJ2-6, the V gene TRBV19, with 7 bases that match TRBD1. The V gene end was trimmed by 5 bases and the J gene end by 4 bases; junction bases not matched to a gene: 11. This CDR3 has 17 amino acids. Germline V lookup: CDR1 LNHDA, CDR2 SQIVND (reference sequence).